Presented here are 2 T cell receptor beta chains from one specimen sequenced in a study of blood T cell repertoires in COVID-19. Repertoires were generated with immunoSEQ multiplex PCR, while TCRdb's copy carries only in-frame clones and drops some. The sample has roughly 82,000 clones, around 82% seen once. The sequenced material came from peripheral blood. Receptors originate from a man between 60 and 75 years old with acute or convalescent COVID-19.

The chain combines TRBV5-1 with TRBJ2-3, with 10 nucleotides matching TRBD2. Germline CDR1 reads SGHRS; CDR2 reads YFSETQ. The CDR3 is 15 amino acids. V lost 4 bases and J lost 2; bases outside the gene matches: 4. The CDR3 nucleotides are TGCGCCAGCAGCGCCGGACTAGCGGACACAGATACGCAGTATTTT. It yields the protein CASSAGLADTDTQYF.

The chain couples TRBV7-2 to TRBJ2-5; D is uncertain. Germline CDR1 reads SGHTA; CDR2 reads FQGNSA. Trimming shortened V by 3 bases and J by 2 bases, and 7 bases separated the two germline ends. CDR3 length: 13 residues. DNA for the CDR3: TGTGCCAGCAGCTTTCAGTTACAAGAGACCCAGTACTTC. Translating it yields CASSFQLQETQYF. Based on the CDR3 plus reference TRBV7-2 and TRBJ2-5, the full variable domain is GAGVSQSPSNKVTEKGKDVELRCDPISGHTALYWYRQSLGQGLEFLIYFQGNSAPDKSGLPSDRFSAERTGGSVSTLTIQRTQQEDSAVYLCASSFQLQETQYFGPGTRLLVL.